Below, 25 T cell receptor beta chains from the same sample are listed, as sequenced in a study of T cells in Graves' hyperthyroidism and ophthalmopathy. TCR beta CDR3 region amplification was performed from RNA transcripts. A set of HTBI primers served as the primers for a first-round RT-PCR of the TCR CDR3. TCRdb called the multiplex PCR reads again in MiXCR, with one record for every CDR3 protein. Among over 300,000 distinct CDR3 sequences listed, roughly 13% were seen once. What was sequenced was blood. Receptors originate from a woman aged 55-70 years with Graves' hyperthyroidism.

This clonotype was counted ten times or more. This rearrangement joins TRBV6-5 to TRBJ1-2, with D uncertain. V gave up 2 bases and J gave up 1 base, with 11 bases separating them. Germline V lookup: CDR1 MNHEY, CDR2 SVGAGI. This CDR3 is 15 amino acids long. As DNA, the CDR3 is TGTGCCAGCAGTTACAGTACGTTAAGTAACTATGGCTACACCTTC. It yields the protein CASSYSTLSNYGYTF.

This clonotype occurred many times. This rearrangement joins TRBV11-3 to TRBJ2-7; D remains unclear. V lost 7 bases to trimming and J lost 1 base, with 11 bases between them. The CDR3 is 13 residues long. Looked up from germline, CDR1 is SGHNT and CDR2 is YENEEA. CDR3 sequence (DNA): TGTGCCAGCACCCCTCCGGGTTCCTACGAGCAGTACTTC. It translates to CASTPPGSYEQYF. Looking up the rest from reference TRBV11-3 and TRBJ2-7 gives the full variable domain: EAGVVQSPRYKIIEKKQPVAFWCNPISGHNTLYWYLQNLGQGPELLIRYENEEAVDDSQLPKDRFSAERLKGVDSTLKIQPAELGDSAVYLCASTPPGSYEQYFGPGTRLTVT.

The rearrangement joins TRBV20-1 to TRBJ2-1; 8 bases fit TRBD2. J lost 10 bases, V lost 3 bases, and 5 bases had no gene match. Germline assignment: CDR1 DFQATT and CDR2 SNEGSKA (reference sequence). The CDR3 runs 12 residues. CDR3 residues: CSASGRALEQFF. CDR3 sequence (DNA): TGCAGTGCTAGCGGGAGGGCCTTAGAGCAGTTCTTC.

This clonotype showed up many times. The chain recombines TRBV12-3 or TRBV12-4 with TRBJ1-2; 7 bases are shared with TRBD1. The CDR3 sequence is 16 residues long. The junction had 16 bases not matched to a gene; V was cut back by 5 bases and J by 7 bases. CDR3 sequence reads: CASSPIPSGGWAGYTF. Here the CDR3 DNA reads TGTGCCAGCAGTCCGATTCCCTCAGGGGGGTGGGCTGGCTACACCTTC.

The V gene is TRBV6-2 or TRBV6-3, the J gene TRBJ1-2, with D tentatively TRBD1 (5 bases). CDR3 length: 15 residues. Between the trimmed V and J ends, which lost 0 bases and 1 base, there was a span of 9 bases. Germline-derived CDR1 and CDR2 are MNHEY and SVGEGT. The CDR3 DNA sequence: TGTGCCAGCAGTTACTCGGGGCCGCTTAACTATGGCTACACCTTC. Its protein product is CASSYSGPLNYGYTF.

This clonotype was detected ten times or more. The V gene is TRBV11-3, the J gene TRBJ2-6; D gene ambiguous. Germline assignment: CDR1 SGHNT and CDR2 YENEEA. V was pared by 4 bases and J by 0 bases, with 10 bases between. CDR3 length: 16 residues. The CDR3 coding sequence is TGTGCCAGCAGCTACGGCTCTAGCTCTGGGGCCAACGTCCTGACTTTC. It is translated as CASSYGSSSGANVLTF.

This clonotype was counted many times. This sequence joins TRBV20-1 and TRBJ2-7; TRBD1 agrees at 7 bases. The J segment lost 2 bases and the V segment lost 0 bases, leaving 7 bases of the junction unmatched. CDR3 length: 15 residues. Per the germline V gene, CDR1 is DFQATT and CDR2 is SNEGSKA (reference sequence). CDR3: CSARDNRGGAYEQYF. The CDR3 DNA sequence: TGCAGTGCTAGAGATAACAGGGGCGGCGCCTACGAGCAGTACTTC.

For the CDR3, the DNA is TGTGCCAGCAGTTACCCCGGGCGACAGGATGGAAACACCATATATTTT. This codes for CASSYPGRQDGNTIYF. This chain uses TRBV6-6 with TRBJ1-3, with D possibly being TRBD1 (6 bases). The ends were cut back, 2 bases at V and 3 bases at J, with 14 bases in the middle. The CDR3 spans 16 residues. Germline V CDR1 and CDR2: MNHNY, SVGAGI (reference sequence).

This clonotype has a count of ten or more. The genes are TRBV5-1 and TRBJ1-5, with 9 nucleotides matching TRBD1. The V gene end was trimmed by 4 bases and the J gene end by 6 bases; junction bases not matched to a gene: 8. This CDR3 region has 15 residues. Germline V gene data show CDR1 as SGHRS and CDR2 as YFSETQ. The CDR3 DNA is TGCGCCAGCAGCCCCGGGACAGGGATGAGTCAGCCCCAGCATTTT. Its protein product is CASSPGTGMSQPQHF.

The rearrangement links TRBV20-1 to TRBJ2-1; D is unresolved. Germline loops: CDR1 DFQATT, CDR2 SNEGSKA (reference sequence). The CDR3 extends over 12 amino acids. The germline V and J ends were trimmed by 6 bases and 0 bases, with 6 bases remaining between them. CDR3 in amino acids: CSAYSSYNEQFF. The DNA of the CDR3 is TGCAGTGCCTATAGCTCCTACAATGAGCAGTTCTTC.

The gene calls are TRBV2 and TRBJ1-4, with 10 bases lining up with TRBD1. The CDR3 runs to 14 residues. Germline V gene sequence: CDR1 SNHLY, CDR2 FYNNEI. J was trimmed by 7 bases and V by 3 bases; bases with no gene match: 2. The CDR3 DNA reads as TGTGCCAGCAGTGATGACAGGGGGCTTGAAAAACTGTTTTTT. Protein: CASSDDRGLEKLFF.

In its sample, this clonotype was seen many times. The gene calls are TRBV7-9 and TRBJ1-1, with 9 bases matching TRBD1. The CDR3 runs 15 residues. Germline V gene lookup returns CDR1 SEHNR and CDR2 FQNEAQ (reference sequence). Trimming took 5 bases from V and 4 from J; bases not matched to a gene: 8. CDR3 protein: CASSLGTGIFTEAFF. In DNA, the CDR3 is TGTGCCAGCAGCCTGGGGACAGGGATCTTCACTGAAGCTTTCTTT.

This clonotype was recorded a few times. The chain carries TRBV10-1 and TRBJ2-7; TRBD2 agrees at 14 bases. The length of the CDR3 is 15 residues. CDR1 WNHNN and CDR2 SYGVQD come from the germline V gene (reference sequence). After removal of 6 bases from V and 6 bases from J, the junction contained 7 bases not matched to a gene. The CDR3 loop reads CASSALGLAGVEQYF. The CDR3 DNA reads TGCGCCAGCAGCGCCTTGGGACTAGCGGGAGTCGAGCAGTACTTC.

Only a few counts were recorded for this clonotype. In DNA, the CDR3 is TGTGCCAGCAGCCCCCGACGAACCGCGAACACTGAAGCTTTCTTT. Amino acid sequence: CASSPRRTANTEAFF. The rearrangement uses TRBV7-9 and TRBJ1-1; D is unclear. The length of the CDR3 is 15 residues. CDR1 is SEHNR, CDR2 FQNEAQ, per germline (reference sequence). Trimming stripped 5 bases from V and 1 base from J, with 14 bases between.

The sample holds many counts of this clonotype. The J gene is TRBJ2-5, the V gene TRBV9, with 15 positions matching TRBD2. CDR3 length equals 18 residues. Germline CDR1 and CDR2: SGDLS and YYNGEE. The junction had 5 bases not matched to a gene; V was cut back by 0 bases and J by 2 bases. CDR3 sequence (DNA): TGTGCCAGCAGCGTAGCTACGGGGACTAGCGGGGGGCAAGAGACCCAGTACTTC. This translates into CASSVATGTSGGQETQYF.

V gene TRBV5-1 combines with J gene TRBJ1-1; D unresolved. The V end was cut by 9 bases, the J end by 5 bases, with 20 bases between. CDR1 SGHRS and CDR2 YFSETQ come from the germline V gene. The CDR3 is 14 residues long. CDR3 in DNA: TGCGCCACCGCCCATAACCGGTGGGAGACTGAAGCTTTCTTT. Its protein product is CATAHNRWETEAFF.

This clonotype was recorded at least ten times. This chain links TRBV5-1 with TRBJ2-1, with 7 bases fitting TRBD2. CDR3 size: 18 residues. V trimming: 3 bases; J trimming: 1 base; junction bases outside the gene matches: 13. The germline gives CDR1 SGHRS, CDR2 YFSETQ. CDR3 nucleotides: TGCGCCAGCAGCTCACCGCGGGAGTATAGTAGGTCCTACAATGAGCAGTTCTTC. Amino acid sequence: CASSSPREYSRSYNEQFF. Using reference TRBV5-1 and TRBJ2-1 for the parts outside the CDR3, the full variable domain is KAGVTQTPRYLIKTRGQQVTLSCSPISGHRSVSWYQQTPGQGLQFLFEYFSETQRNKGNFPGRFSGRQFSNSRSEMNVSTLELGDSALYLCASSSPREYSRSYNEQFFGPGTRLTVL.

The chain recombines TRBV5-4 with TRBJ1-2; no clear D gene. The CDR3 extends over 13 amino acids. V was pared by 6 bases and J by 8 bases, with 17 bases between. Per the germline V gene, CDR1 is SGHNT and CDR2 is YYREEE (reference sequence). CDR3 nucleotides: TGTGCCAGCACCCCTACTGTGGGAACGGGCTACACCTTC. It is translated as CASTPTVGTGYTF.

Many counts were recorded for this clonotype. This rearrangement joins TRBV15 to TRBJ2-1; 8 bases are shared with TRBD2. Per the germline V gene, CDR1 is LNHNV and CDR2 is YYDKDF (reference sequence). The CDR3 is 17 amino acids. V trimming: 5 bases; J trimming: 8 bases; junction bases outside the gene matches: 17. The CDR3 spells CATSPLRGTGLVYEQFF. In nucleotides, the CDR3 is TGTGCCACCAGCCCTCTAAGGGGAACGGGACTAGTTTATGAGCAGTTCTTC.

About this clonotype itself: This may come from a read error, since a much larger clone is one base off. CDR3 residues: CASSPWGGGTDTQYF. The CDR3 coding sequence is TGTGCCAGCTCCCCGTGGGGGGGGGGCACAGATACGCAGTATTTT. This chain joins TRBV27 and TRBJ2-3, with 7 positions matching TRBD2. CDR1 and CDR2 (germline): MNHEY, SMNVEV (reference sequence). The CDR3 runs 15 residues. Trimming took 8 bases from V and 1 from J; bases not matched to a gene: 9.

This clonotype was found many times. The CDR3 region is CASSPILGQGAYEQYF. CDR3 nucleotides: TGTGCCAGCAGCCCGATCCTTGGACAGGGGGCATACGAGCAGTACTTC. The chain recombines TRBV7-9 with TRBJ2-7, with 11 bases lining up with TRBD1. The V segment lost 5 bases and the J segment 4 bases; nucleotides outside the gene matches: 10. Germline V gene lookup returns CDR1 SEHNR and CDR2 FQNEAQ (reference sequence). The CDR3 runs to 16 residues. Looking up the rest from reference TRBV7-9 and TRBJ2-7 gives the full variable domain: DTGVSQNPRHKITKRGQNVTFRCDPISEHNRLYWYRQTLGQGPEFLTYFQNEAQLEKSRLLSDRFSAERPKGSFSTLEIQRTEQGDSAMYLCASSPILGQGAYEQYFGPGTRLTVT.

This clonotype was detected ten times or more. The chain employs TRBV7-9 and TRBJ2-5; TRBD2 is a possible D gene (6 bases). The V end lost 7 bases, the J end lost 2 bases, and 14 bases lay between the germline ends. Germline lookup yields CDR1 SEHNR and CDR2 FQNEAQ (reference sequence). CDR3 length equals 14 residues. Written as DNA, the CDR3 is TGTGCCAGCAAGATGAGCGGGTATCAAGAGACCCAGTACTTC. This encodes CASKMSGYQETQYF.

This clonotype was seen many times. The CDR3 nucleotides are TGCAGTGCTAGAGATCTCACCTCCGGGACAGGGAATGAAAAACTGTTTTTT. This gives the protein CSARDLTSGTGNEKLFF. The chain has TRBV20-1 and TRBJ1-4; TRBD1 matches 9 bases. The CDR3 loop spans 17 amino acids. Germline-derived CDR1 and CDR2 are DFQATT and SNEGSKA (reference sequence). V trimming: 0 bases; J trimming: 5 bases; junction bases outside the gene matches: 10.

The sample holds many counts of this clonotype. This chain connects TRBV5-1 to TRBJ2-7, with D tentatively TRBD1 or TRBD2 (5 bases each). Trimming took off 0 bases at V and 7 bases at J, with 14 bases between the two ends. The CDR3 totals 14 residues. The germline V gene has CDR1 SGHRS and CDR2 YFSETQ. CDR3 sequence (DNA): TGCGCCAGCAGCTTGGCGGACTCCTGGGGGGAGCAGTACTTC. Its protein product is CASSLADSWGEQYF.

In regard to this clonotype: Possible read error: a much larger clone is one base away. The gene calls are TRBV2 and TRBJ1-2, with a possible D match to TRBD1 (5 bases). Between the trimmed V and J ends, which lost 6 bases and 10 bases, there was a span of 18 bases. The germline V gene has CDR1 SNHLY and CDR2 FYNNEI. The CDR3 runs 13 residues. This CDR3 reads CASSSRDRDDYTF. CDR3 coding DNA: TGTGCCAGCAGCTCCAGGGATCGAGATGACTACACCTTC.